This T cell receptor beta chain was found in a study of T cells in tuberculosis. Background on the study: Within 7 days of starting treatment, or before, PBMC were stored. Findings and caveats of the study: Smaller alpha distances in active tuberculosis partly reflected shorter CDR3-alpha lengths.

With regard to this clone: Its antigen is undetermined.

Looked up from germline, CDR1 is SNHLY and CDR2 is FYNNEI. V was pared by 6 bases and J by 4 bases, with 3 bases of the junction left unmatched. The CDR3 spans 13 residues. Stated time point: new active TB diagnosis, blood taken before or within 7 days of starting treatment. The method was immunoSEQ multiplex PCR; TCRdb's version includes in-frame clones alone and lacks a portion of them. Of about 49,000 clones in the sample, around 96% were seen once. The rearrangement joins TRBV2 to TRBJ2-7; 10 bases are a match to TRBD2. The sample in question was PBMCs, obtained at tuberculosis diagnosis. This clonotype was sampled from an adult with tuberculosis. The CDR3 spells CASRGSGRYEQYF. In nucleotides, the CDR3 is TGTGCCAGCAGAGGTAGCGGGAGGTACGAGCAGTACTTC. Supplemented by reference TRBV2 and TRBJ2-7, the full variable domain reads EPEVTQTPSHQVTQMGQEVILRCVPISNHLYFYWYRQILGQKVEFLVSFYNNEISEKSEIFDDQFSVERPDGSNFTLKIRSTKLEDSAMYFCASRGSGRYEQYFGPGTRLTVT.